The source of this T cell receptor (beta chain) is a study of T cells expressing NK-cell markers. TCRdb processed the 5' RACE reads again and assigns one entry to each CDR3 protein, with no DNA. Seen in this sample are approximately 440,000 distinct CDR3 sequences; the ten most common clones hold over 1.1%. CDR1 and CDR2 from the germline V gene are SGHVS and FNYEAQ. The CDR3 length is 13 residues. V is TRBV7-6 and J is TRBJ2-5. The TCR originated in a woman aged 45 to 65 in good health. The sequenced sample was blood T cells: a sorted CD56 or NKG2C T cell subset, CD4+ or CD8+ T cells, or bulk PBMC T cells (not recorded which). CDR3 region: CASSRNPRETQYF.